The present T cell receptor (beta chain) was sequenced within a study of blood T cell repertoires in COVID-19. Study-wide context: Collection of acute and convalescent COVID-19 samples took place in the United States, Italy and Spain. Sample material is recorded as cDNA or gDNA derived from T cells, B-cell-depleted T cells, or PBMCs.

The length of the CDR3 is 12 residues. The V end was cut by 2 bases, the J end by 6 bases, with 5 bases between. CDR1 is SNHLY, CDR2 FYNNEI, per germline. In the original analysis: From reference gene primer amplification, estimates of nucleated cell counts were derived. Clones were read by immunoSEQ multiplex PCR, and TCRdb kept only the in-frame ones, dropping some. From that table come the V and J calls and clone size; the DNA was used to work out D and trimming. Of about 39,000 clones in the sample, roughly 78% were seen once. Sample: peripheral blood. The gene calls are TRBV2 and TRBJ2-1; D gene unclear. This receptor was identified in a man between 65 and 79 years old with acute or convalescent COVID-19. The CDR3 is CASSEPGNEQFF. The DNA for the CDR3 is TGTGCCAGCAGTGAACCCGGCAATGAGCAGTTCTTC.